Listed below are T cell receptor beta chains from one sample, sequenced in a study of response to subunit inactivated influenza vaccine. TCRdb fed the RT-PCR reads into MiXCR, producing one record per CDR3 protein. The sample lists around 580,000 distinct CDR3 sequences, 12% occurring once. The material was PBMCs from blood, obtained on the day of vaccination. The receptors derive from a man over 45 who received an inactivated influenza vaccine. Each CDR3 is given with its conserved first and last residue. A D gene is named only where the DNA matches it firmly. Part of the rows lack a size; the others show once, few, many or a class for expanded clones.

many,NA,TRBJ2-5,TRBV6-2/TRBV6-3,TGTGCCAGCAGTAGGGACGGAAAAGAGACCCAGTACTTC,CASSRDGKETQYF
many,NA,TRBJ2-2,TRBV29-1,TGCAGCGTTGGTGGGGTCAGTCGACCGAACACCGGGGAGCTGTTTTTT,CSVGGVSRPNTGELFF
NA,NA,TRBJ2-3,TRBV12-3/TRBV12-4,TGTGCCAGCAGTTTAGTCGGGGGCGCCACAGATACGCAGTATTTT,CASSLVGGATDTQYF
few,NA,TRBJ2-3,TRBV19,TGTGCCAGTAGTACGAGACAGGCCGGCACAGATACGCAGTATTTT,CASSTRQAGTDTQYF
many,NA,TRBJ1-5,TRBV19,TGTGCCAGTAGTATCATTCAGTGGCCCCAGCATTTT,CASSIIQWPQHF
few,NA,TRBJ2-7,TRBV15,TGTGCCACCAGCAGATTAAGTAGGGTGGGCGAGCAGTACTTC,CATSRLSRVGEQYF
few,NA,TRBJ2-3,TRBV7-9,TGTGCCAGCAGCTTATTAAAAGGCACAGATACGCAGTATTTT,CASSLLKGTDTQYF
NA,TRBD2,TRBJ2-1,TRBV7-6,TGTGCCAGCAGCTATACTAGCGCCTCCTACAATGAGCAGTTCTTC,CASSYTSASYNEQFF
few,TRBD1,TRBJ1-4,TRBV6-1,TGTGCCAGCAGCGAAGGGGGCGCGGTTAATGAAAAACTGTTTTTT,CASSEGGAVNEKLFF
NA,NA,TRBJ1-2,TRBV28,TGTGCCAGCAGTTTAATTCGGCATGGCTACACCTTC,CASSLIRHGYTF
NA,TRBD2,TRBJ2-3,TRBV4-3,TGCGCCAGCAGCCAGACTAGCGGGGGGACCACAGATACGCAGTATTTT,CASSQTSGGTTDTQYF
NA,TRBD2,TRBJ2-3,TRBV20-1,TGCAGTGCTAGAGATGTAGCCACTACTAGCGGGGGAGGTACGCAGTATTTT,CSARDVATTSGGGTQYF
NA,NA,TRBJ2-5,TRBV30,TGTGCCTGGAGAGAAAAGGGCTTGAGGGAGACCCAGTACTTC,CAWREKGLRETQYF
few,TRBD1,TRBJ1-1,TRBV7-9,TGTGCCAGCAGTAGACACGACAGGGGCACTGGGAACACTGAAGCTTTCTTT,CASSRHDRGTGNTEAFF
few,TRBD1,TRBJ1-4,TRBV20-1,TGCAGTGCTACGGACAGGGCTGTTAGGGAAAAACTGTTTTTT,CSATDRAVREKLFF
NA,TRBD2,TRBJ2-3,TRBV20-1,TGCAGTGCTAGAGGTGGGACTAGCGGGAAGTTATATACGCAGTATTTT,CSARGGTSGKLYTQYF
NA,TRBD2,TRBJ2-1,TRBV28,TGTGCCAGCAGTCTCAGACTAGCGGGCCTGTACAATGAGCAGTTCTTC,CASSLRLAGLYNEQFF
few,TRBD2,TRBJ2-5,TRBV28,TGTGCCACCACGGCGGGGGTTAGGGAGACCCAGTACTTC,CATTAGVRETQYF
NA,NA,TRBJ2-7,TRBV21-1,TGTGCCAGCAGCTCCCAAGAGTGGAGTTGGGACAGGGGACCTTACGAGCAGTACTTC,CASSSQEWSWDRGPYEQYF
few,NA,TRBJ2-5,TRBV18,TGTGCCAGCTCCCGCGGGTCCAGACAAGAGACCCAGTACTTC,CASSRGSRQETQYF
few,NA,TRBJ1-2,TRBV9,TGTGCCAGCAGCACCCGGGCTACTAACTATGGCTACACCTTC,CASSTRATNYGYTF
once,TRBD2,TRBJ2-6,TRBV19,TGTGCCAGTAGTATGGCACTAGCGGGGGGGCTTGGGGCCAACGTCCTGACTTTC,CASSMALAGGLGANVLTF
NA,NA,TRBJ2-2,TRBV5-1,TGCGCCAGCAGCCTTGGTACAAGTCATACCGGGGAGCTGTTTTTT,CASSLGTSHTGELFF
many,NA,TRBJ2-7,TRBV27,TGTGCCAGTCACGCTTACGAGCAGTACTTC,CASHAYEQYF
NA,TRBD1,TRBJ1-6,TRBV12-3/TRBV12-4,TGTGCCAGCAGCCCCGACAGGGGGGTTAAGAATTCACCCCTCCACTTT,CASSPDRGVKNSPLHF
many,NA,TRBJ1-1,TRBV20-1,TGCAGTGCAGTGCCGATGCGCACTGAAGCTTTCTTT,CSAVPMRTEAFF
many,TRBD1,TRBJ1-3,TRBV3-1,TGTGCCAGCAGCCAAGCAGGGACAGGGACTGGAAACACCATATATTTT,CASSQAGTGTGNTIYF
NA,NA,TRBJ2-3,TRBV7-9,TGTGCCAGCAGCCACGGGCAGGGAAGCACAGATACGCAGTATTTT,CASSHGQGSTDTQYF
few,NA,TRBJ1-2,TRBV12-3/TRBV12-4,TGTGCCAGCACGTTGTCCAGGAGCTATGGCTACACCTTC,CASTLSRSYGYTF
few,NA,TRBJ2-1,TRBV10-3,TGTGCCATCAGTGTACAGGGAAATGAGCAGTTCTTC,CAISVQGNEQFF
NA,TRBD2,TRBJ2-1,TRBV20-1,TGCAGTGCCTCACCTACGACTAGCCTTTATGAGCAGTTCTTC,CSASPTTSLYEQFF
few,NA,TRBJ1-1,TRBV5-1,TGCGCCAGCAGCCTGATAGGGTTCACTGAAGCTTTCTTT,CASSLIGFTEAFF
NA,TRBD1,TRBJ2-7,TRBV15,TGTGCCACCAGCAGAGAACTCCCGACAGGGCCATACTACGAGCAGTACTTC,CATSRELPTGPYYEQYF
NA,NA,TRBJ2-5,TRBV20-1,TGCAGTGCTAGCTCGGCACAAGAGACCCAGTACTTC,CSASSAQETQYF
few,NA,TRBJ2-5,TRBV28,TGTGCCAGCAGTGGCCAGCGGAGGGCCGGAGAGACCCAGTACTTC,CASSGQRRAGETQYF
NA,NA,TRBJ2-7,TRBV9,TGTGCCAGCAGCCAACGGACGAATCCCTACGAGCAGTACTTC,CASSQRTNPYEQYF
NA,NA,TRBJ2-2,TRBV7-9,TGTGCCAGCACCACTAGGCCAGACGGCACGAACACCGGGGAGCTGTTTTTT,CASTTRPDGTNTGELFF
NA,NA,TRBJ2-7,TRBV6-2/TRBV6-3,TGTGCCAGCAGTTGGGACATCACGCGCTCCTACGAGCAGTACTTC,CASSWDITRSYEQYF
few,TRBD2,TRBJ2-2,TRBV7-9,TGTGCCAGCAGCTCATCTCTAGCGGAATATAACACCGGGGAGCTGTTTTTT,CASSSSLAEYNTGELFF
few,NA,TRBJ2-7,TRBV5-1,TGCGCCAGCAGCTTGGACGCCAGCTCCTACGAGCAGTACTTC,CASSLDASSYEQYF
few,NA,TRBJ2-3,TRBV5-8,TGTGCCAGCAGTCGTTGGAAGACTGGGGATACGCAGTATTTT,CASSRWKTGDTQYF
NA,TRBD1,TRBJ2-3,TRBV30,TGTGCCTGGAGTTTCACTATGACAGGGACGGATACGCAGTATTTT,CAWSFTMTGTDTQYF
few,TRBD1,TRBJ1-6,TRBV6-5,TGTGCCAGCAGTTACTCCGGGACAGGGTATTCACCCCTCCACTTT,CASSYSGTGYSPLHF
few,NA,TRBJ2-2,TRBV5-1,TGCGCCAGCAGCTCAAACAGGGCGGGCACCGGGGAGCTGTTTTTT,CASSSNRAGTGELFF
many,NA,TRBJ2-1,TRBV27,TGTGCCAGCAGACCCGGAACAGCTTACAATGAGCAGTTCTTC,CASRPGTAYNEQFF
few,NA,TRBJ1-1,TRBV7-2,TGTGCCAGCAGCTTAGGTTATGGGAACACTGAAGCTTTCTTT,CASSLGYGNTEAFF
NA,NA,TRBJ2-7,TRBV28,TGTGCCAGCAGTTTTGGTGCGGGAAACAAGGGCGAGCAGTACTTC,CASSFGAGNKGEQYF
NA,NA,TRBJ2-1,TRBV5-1,TGCGCCAGCAGCTTGGCCTCTCCACCGGGATCCTACAATGAGCAGTTCTTC,CASSLASPPGSYNEQFF
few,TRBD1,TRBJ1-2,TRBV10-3,TGTGCCATCAGTGAGCCCGGGACAGGGGGAAAAAACTATGGCTACACCTTC,CAISEPGTGGKNYGYTF
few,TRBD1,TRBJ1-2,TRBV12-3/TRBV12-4,TGTGCCAGCAGTTACAGGGGTTATGGCTACACCTTC,CASSYRGYGYTF
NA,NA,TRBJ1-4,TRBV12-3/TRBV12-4,TGTGCCAGCAGTTTAGTCGGCCAGGGTGGGAAACTGTTTTTT,CASSLVGQGGKLFF
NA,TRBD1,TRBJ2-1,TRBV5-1,TGCGCCAGCAGCACGGACAGGGGTGTCTTGAGGAACAATGAGCAGTTCTTC,CASSTDRGVLRNNEQFF
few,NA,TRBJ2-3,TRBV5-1,TGCGCCAGCAGCTTGGACGGGAGTCAAACAGATACGCAGTATTTT,CASSLDGSQTDTQYF
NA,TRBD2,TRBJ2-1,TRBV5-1,TGCGCCAGCAGCTTAAGCGGGAGGGCCGGTGAGCAGTTCTTC,CASSLSGRAGEQFF
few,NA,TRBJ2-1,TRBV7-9,TGTGCCAGCAGCTATGTTGGCGTTCTAGGGTTCTTC,CASSYVGVLGFF
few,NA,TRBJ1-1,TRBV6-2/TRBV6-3,TGTGCCAGCAGTTTCGCCCCCAATGAAGCTTTCTTT,CASSFAPNEAFF
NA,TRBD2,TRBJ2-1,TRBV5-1,TGCGCCAGCAGCTTGTTAACTAGCGGGCGGAATGAGCAGTTCTTC,CASSLLTSGRNEQFF
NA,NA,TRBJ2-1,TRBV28,TGTGCCAGCAGTTTCAGCGGACCCACCGGGGATGAGCAGTTCTTC,CASSFSGPTGDEQFF
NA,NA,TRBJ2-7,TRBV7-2,TGTGACAGCAGCTTAGAAGGGACTCCGCGGGACGAGCAGTACTTC,CDSSLEGTPRDEQYF
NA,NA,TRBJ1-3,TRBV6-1,TGTGCCAGCAGAGAGACAGGCGGCTCTGGAAACACCATATATTTT,CASRETGGSGNTIYF